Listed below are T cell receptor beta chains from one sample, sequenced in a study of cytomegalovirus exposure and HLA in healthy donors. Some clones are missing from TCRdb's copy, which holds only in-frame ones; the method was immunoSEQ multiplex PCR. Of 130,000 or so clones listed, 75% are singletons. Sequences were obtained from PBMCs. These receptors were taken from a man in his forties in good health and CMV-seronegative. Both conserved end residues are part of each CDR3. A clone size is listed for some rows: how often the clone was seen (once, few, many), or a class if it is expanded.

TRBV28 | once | CASREGDIWGNQPQHF
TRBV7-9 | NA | CASSPSGTGGRETQYF
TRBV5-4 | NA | CASSLAQGDGSEQYF
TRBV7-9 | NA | CASSLGWQSNTGELFF
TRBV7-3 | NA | CASSSLAGGFTDTQYF
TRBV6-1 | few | CASSEGQERNTEAFF
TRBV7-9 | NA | CASSLSIRAGEAFF
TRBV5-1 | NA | CASSLGTGAPNTEAFF
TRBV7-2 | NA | CASSFPLQGYGYTF
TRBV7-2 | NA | CASSLAGMQDYGYTF
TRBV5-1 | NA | CASSPRQGYDYGYTF
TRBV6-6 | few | CASSADEQYF
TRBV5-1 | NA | CASSLGGTDTGYTF
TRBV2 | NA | CASSPRDTSYEQYF
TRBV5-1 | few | CASSSQGATRAFF
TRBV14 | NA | CASSHGLAVTTSGQYF
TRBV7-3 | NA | CASSPDARRDTQYF
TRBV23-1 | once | CASSQGPRYEQYF
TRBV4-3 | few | CASSRTTGGRYEQYF
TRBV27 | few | CASSRTGGSINTEAFF
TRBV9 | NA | CASSARQVYGYTF
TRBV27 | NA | CASSLAGVNSPLHF
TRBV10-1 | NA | CASSNKTFGHTEAFF
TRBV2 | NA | CASSDWAQNQPQHF
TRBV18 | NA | CASWPGGAEGEQYF
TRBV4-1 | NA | CASSSQTSGGADEQFF
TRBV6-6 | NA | CASSYLGLVLNEQFF
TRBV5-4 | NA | CTSSLVQGAYEQFF
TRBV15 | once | CATSSATYNEQFF
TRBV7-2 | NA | CASSATGVLQFF
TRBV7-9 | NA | CASSPTGLGNQPQHF
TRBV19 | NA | CASRARLVTEAFF
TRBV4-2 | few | CASSQGRTGGGGTGELFF
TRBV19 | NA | CASSPDPRDREDIQYF
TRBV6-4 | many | CASSETGDGADTQYF
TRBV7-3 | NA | CASSLSGEGSPLHF
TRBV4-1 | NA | CASSQEPGVSNQPQHF
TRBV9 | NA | CASSVRPDRAPEQYF
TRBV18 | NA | CASSPRRAPGGYTF
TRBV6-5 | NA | CASRPPGTDGNTIYF
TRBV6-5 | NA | CASRRDRKNYGYTF
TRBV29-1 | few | CSVNTASGGRGGELFF
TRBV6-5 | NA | CASRTTTNEKLFF
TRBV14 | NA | CASSQGTGGTYNEQFF
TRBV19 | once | CASSIGTGGQPQHF
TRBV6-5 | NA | CASSYRGLNTEAFF
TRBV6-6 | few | CASSYSAGSDTQYF
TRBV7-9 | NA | CASAAIGQAHNEQFF
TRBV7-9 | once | CASSSFRGATEAFF
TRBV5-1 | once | CASSLENIFTDTQYF
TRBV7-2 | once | CASSLGTGCGYTF
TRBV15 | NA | CATSRAEDLSSYEQYF